The source of this TCR beta chain is a study of blood T cell repertoires in COVID-19. Study-level information: Acute and convalescent COVID-19 samples came from the United States, Italy and Spain. PBMCs, B-cell-depleted T cells, or T cells were the source of the cDNA or gDNA that made up the material.

Authors' methods: Amplified reference gene primers provided the basis for estimating nucleated cell counts. TCRdb keeps only in-frame clones here, not all; method: immunoSEQ multiplex PCR. That table supplies the V and J calls and clone size; D and trimming were determined from the DNA. The profile shows approximately 500,000 clones, 80% to 90% of them singletons. Sequencing input: peripheral blood. This clonotype was sampled from a human donor in a cohort sampled during active COVID-19.

The CDR3 DNA reads as TGCAGCGTCCAGACAGGAACCAGGGAGACCCAGTACTTC. Translating gives CSVQTGTRETQYF. The chain carries TRBV29-1 and TRBJ2-5; weak D call: TRBD1 (6 bases). This CDR3 contains 13 residues. V was shortened by 6 bases and J by 5 bases, with 16 bases between the two germline ends. Germline CDR1 SQVTM, CDR2 ANQGSEA. Full variable domain (rest looked up from reference TRBV29-1 and TRBJ2-5): SAVISQKPSRDICQRGTSLTIQCQVDSQVTMMFWYRQQPGQSLTLIATANQGSEATYESGFVIDKFPISRPNLTFSTLTVSNMSPEDSSIYLCSVQTGTRETQYFGPGTRLLVL.